This entry lists 30 T cell receptor beta chains sequenced from one sample in a study of early T cells in non-severe SARS-CoV-2 infection. Via MiXCR, TCRdb re-called the 5' RACE reads, giving one row per CDR3 protein. The data show 85,000 to 100,000 distinct CDR3 sequences, approximately 10% seen once. This sample comprised whole blood, obtained at baseline. The receptor set was obtained from an adult who was a healthcare worker with PCR-confirmed SARS-CoV-2 infection or an uninfected control (not recorded which).

In this sample, this clonotype turned up many times. This sequence joins TRBV18 and TRBJ2-5; 8 nucleotides match TRBD1. J lost 5 bases, V lost 1 base, and 9 bases had no gene match. The CDR3 is 16 residues long. Germline values: CDR1 KGHSH, CDR2 LQKENI. This CDR3 is CASSPRGQGAGETQYF. Written as DNA, the CDR3 is TGTGCCAGCTCACCACGCGGCCAGGGGGCCGGGGAGACCCAGTACTTC. The entire variable domain, with the rest obtained from reference TRBV18 and TRBJ2-5, is as follows: NAGVMQNPRHLVRRRGQEARLRCSPMKGHSHVYWYRQLPEEGLKFMVYLQKENIIDESGMPKERFSAEFPKEGPSILRIQQVVRGDSAAYFCASSPRGQGAGETQYFGPGTRLLVL.

The V gene is TRBV9, the J gene TRBJ2-7; D is unresolved. This CDR3 is 12 amino acids long. Trimming cost V 0 bases and J 6 bases, with 7 bases left between them. CDR1 is SGDLS and CDR2 is YYNGEE in the germline V gene. CDR3: CASSVVNGEQYF. The CDR3 DNA follows: TGTGCCAGCAGCGTAGTAAACGGCGAGCAGTACTTC.

This clonotype was seen a handful of times. The V and J genes are TRBV20-1 and TRBJ2-7; 10 nucleotides agree with TRBD1. Germline V lookup: CDR1 DFQATT, CDR2 SNEGSKA (reference sequence). J lost 5 bases, V lost 8 bases, and 9 bases had no gene match. The CDR3 spans 13 residues. CDR3 in DNA: TGCAGTCTCGACTCGGGGACAGGGGACGAGCAGTACTTC. Amino acids: CSLDSGTGDEQYF.

The genes are TRBV7-2 and TRBJ2-7; 7 bases are shared with TRBD1. Germline trimming cut 1 base from V and 6 bases from J; bases unmatched to any gene: 6. CDR1 is SGHTA and CDR2 is FQGNSA in the germline V gene. The CDR3 runs 14 residues. The chain's CDR3 is CASSLEGGTVEQYF. In DNA form, the CDR3 reads TGTGCCAGCAGCTTAGAGGGTGGGACAGTCGAGCAGTACTTC.

The chain recombines TRBV6-2 or TRBV6-3 with TRBJ2-1; unclear D gene. V lost 6 bases, J lost 0 bases, and 18 bases lay in between. CDR1 is MNHEY and CDR2 is SVGEGT in the germline V gene. The CDR3 is 17 residues long. CDR3 amino acids: CASSAPSGVLSYNEQFF. The CDR3 bases are TGTGCCAGCAGCGCCCCTAGTGGCGTCCTCTCCTACAATGAGCAGTTCTTC.

This clonotype was seen only once. This chain joins TRBV5-1 and TRBJ2-1; 8 nucleotides align to TRBD2. With 0 bases clipped from V and 7 bases from J, the junction kept 3 bases outside the gene matches. Germline V lookup: CDR1 SGHRS, CDR2 YFSETQ. The CDR3 spans 14 residues. The CDR3 region is CASSLATSGNEQFF. The CDR3 DNA follows: TGCGCCAGCAGCTTGGCTACTAGCGGTAATGAGCAGTTCTTC. The full variable domain, its missing parts supplied by reference TRBV5-1 and TRBJ2-1, is KAGVTQTPRYLIKTRGQQVTLSCSPISGHRSVSWYQQTPGQGLQFLFEYFSETQRNKGNFPGRFSGRQFSNSRSEMNVSTLELGDSALYLCASSLATSGNEQFFGPGTRLTVL.

This chain uses TRBV6-5 with TRBJ2-7, with D unresolved. The CDR3 length is 15 residues. Trimming removed 0 bases at V and 2 bases at J, with 11 bases between. The V gene's germline CDR1 is MNHEY and CDR2 SVGAGI. The CDR3 loop is CASSYSWRGTYEQYF. CDR3 DNA: TGTGCCAGCAGTTACTCGTGGCGCGGTACCTACGAGCAGTACTTC.

This clonotype has just a few counts. The chain uses TRBV11-2 and TRBJ1-4; maybe TRBD1 (6 bases). The germline gives CDR1 SGHAT, CDR2 FQNNGV. Trimming left V 4 bases short and J 3 bases short, with 12 bases between. This CDR3 is built from 15 residues. DNA of the CDR3: TGTGCCAGCAGCTCGCACAGGGCCGCTAATGAAAAACTGTTTTTT. The encoded protein is CASSSHRAANEKLFF. The variable domain in full, completed from reference TRBV11-2 and TRBJ1-4, reads EAGVAQSPRYKIIEKRQSVAFWCNPISGHATLYWYQQILGQGPKLLIQFQNNGVVDDSQLPKDRFSAERLKGVDSTLKIQPAKLEDSAVYLCASSSHRAANEKLFFGSGTQLSVL.

This chain connects TRBV11-2 to TRBJ2-1; 10 bases match TRBD2. There are 16 residues in the CDR3. The germline CDR1 and CDR2 sequences are SGHAT and FQNNGV. The V and J ends lost 1 base and 0 bases, in that order; junction bases with no gene match: 0. For the CDR3, the DNA is TGTGCCAGCAGCTTAGCTAGCGGGAGCTCCTACAATGAGCAGTTCTTC. Amino acid sequence: CASSLASGSSYNEQFF.

Only a few counts were recorded for this clonotype. V usage is TRBV7-2 and J usage is TRBJ2-2; D is perhaps TRBD1 (6 bases). This CDR3 is 13 amino acids long. The germline CDR1 and CDR2 sequences are SGHTA and FQGNSA. Trimming took off 5 bases at V and 7 bases at J, with 11 bases between the two ends. The CDR3 spells CASSPDRFGELFF. The CDR3 bases are TGTGCCAGCAGCCCGGACAGATTCGGGGAGCTGTTTTTT. Supplemented by reference TRBV7-2 and TRBJ2-2, the full variable domain reads GAGVSQSPSNKVTEKGKDVELRCDPISGHTALYWYRQSLGQGLEFLIYFQGNSAPDKSGLPSDRFSAERTGGSVSTLTIQRTQQEDSAVYLCASSPDRFGELFFGEGSRLTVL.

The chain couples TRBV12-3 or TRBV12-4 to TRBJ2-3, with 8 nucleotides matching TRBD2. The CDR3 has 15 amino acids. Germline trimming cut 7 bases from V and 4 bases from J; bases unmatched to any gene: 10. The CDR3 sequence is CASTTQAGAADTQYF. As DNA, the CDR3 is TGTGCCAGCACCACCCAAGCGGGAGCAGCAGATACGCAGTATTTT.

This clonotype turned up a few times. V and J are TRBV7-9 and TRBJ2-7, with 9 bases identical to TRBD2. Germline assignment: CDR1 SEHNR and CDR2 FQNEAQ (reference sequence). The CDR3 sequence is 16 residues long. The V and J ends lost 4 bases and 4 bases, in that order; junction bases with no gene match: 11. The CDR3 DNA sequence: TGTGCCAGCAGCTCTGGGGGCGGGAGGGCCCGTTACGAGCAGTACTTC. Translated, it gives CASSSGGGRARYEQYF.

V gene TRBV3-1 combines with J gene TRBJ2-7; D gene ambiguous. Per the germline V gene, CDR1 is LGHDT and CDR2 is YNNKEL (reference sequence). The germline V and J ends were trimmed by 1 base and 5 bases, with 12 bases remaining between them. This CDR3 has 14 amino acids. CDR3 nucleotide sequence: TGTGCCAGCAGCCAAGCTTTCGAACGGAACGAGCAGTACTTC. Protein product: CASSQAFERNEQYF.

This chain connects TRBV3-1 to TRBJ2-2; 9 nucleotides line up with TRBD2. The CDR3 runs to 16 residues. V lost 0 bases, J lost 12 bases, and 11 bases stayed unmatched. CDR1 LGHDT and CDR2 YNNKEL come from the germline V gene (reference sequence). This CDR3 reads CASSQEGAGGPRKLFF. The CDR3 nucleotides read TGTGCCAGCAGCCAAGAGGGCGCGGGAGGGCCCAGGAAGCTGTTTTTT.

In its sample, this clonotype was seen a few times. The CDR3 sequence: CASSSGFSTDEQFF. CDR3 DNA: TGTGCCAGCAGTTCAGGGTTTAGTACGGATGAGCAGTTCTTC. The gene calls are TRBV12-3 or TRBV12-4 and TRBJ2-1, with D perhaps TRBD1 (5 bases). The CDR3 spans 14 residues. Trimming removed 4 bases from V and 8 bases from J, with 15 bases in between.

This chain connects TRBV29-1 to TRBJ2-5; no clear D. Germline CDR1 reads SQVTM; CDR2 reads ANQGSEA. CDR3 length: 13 residues. V was cut by 6 bases and J by 5 bases, with 16 bases left in between. Written as DNA, the CDR3 is TGCAGCGTGGCCTGGGGTCCCTCGGAGACCCAGTACTTC. Its protein product is CSVAWGPSETQYF.

J is TRBJ1-1 and V is TRBV9; 9 bases are shared with TRBD1. CDR3 length: 16 amino acids. In germline, CDR1 is SGDLS, CDR2 YYNGEE. The V segment lost 3 bases and the J segment 0 bases; nucleotides outside the gene matches: 6. The chain's CDR3 is CASSAGQGIMNTEAFF. CDR3 in DNA: TGTGCCAGCAGCGCCGGACAGGGGATCATGAACACTGAAGCTTTCTTT.

This clonotype was observed at least ten times. The rearrangement links TRBV9 to TRBJ1-2; D is perhaps TRBD1 (5 bases). CDR3 size: 15 residues. The V gene's germline CDR1 is SGDLS and CDR2 YYNGEE. Trimming cost V 0 bases and J 3 bases, with 12 bases left between them. This CDR3 reads CASSVAGSPDYGYTF. DNA of the CDR3: TGTGCCAGCAGCGTAGCAGGGTCCCCTGACTATGGCTACACCTTC. Supplemented by reference TRBV9 and TRBJ1-2, the full variable domain reads DSGVTQTPKHLITATGQRVTLRCSPRSGDLSVYWYQQSLDQGLQFLIQYYNGEERAKGNILERFSAQQFPDLHSELNLSSLELGDSALYFCASSVAGSPDYGYTFGSGTRLTVV.

V is TRBV5-6 and J is TRBJ2-1; 8 bases match TRBD2. The CDR3 is 17 residues long. Germline assignment: CDR1 SGHDT and CDR2 YYEEEE. The J segment lost 0 bases and the V segment lost 0 bases, leaving 5 bases of the junction unmatched. CDR3 region: CASSLDLGTSSYNEQFF. The CDR3 bases are TGTGCCAGCAGCTTGGATTTAGGGACTAGCTCCTACAATGAGCAGTTCTTC.

The chain recombines TRBV5-6 with TRBJ2-5, with 8 bases matching TRBD2. V dropped 0 bases and J dropped 2; count of bases not matched to a gene: 3. This CDR3 has 15 residues. Germline values: CDR1 SGHDT, CDR2 YYEEEE. CDR3 nucleotides: TGTGCCAGCAGCTTGGGATTAGCGGGACAAGAGACCCAGTACTTC. It is translated as CASSLGLAGQETQYF.

The rearrangement links TRBV13 to TRBJ2-2, with 7 bases aligning to TRBD1. The junction had 9 bases not matched to a gene; V was cut back by 4 bases and J by 4 bases. The germline gives CDR1 PRHDT, CDR2 FYEKMQ (reference sequence). This CDR3 contains 16 residues. The CDR3 is CASSSRDRGTTGELFF. CDR3 nucleotide sequence: TGTGCCAGCAGCTCCCGGGACAGAGGGACCACCGGGGAGCTGTTTTTT.

This clonotype was picked up a small number of times. The chain has TRBV5-8 and TRBJ1-4; 8 bases map to TRBD1. Germline lookup yields CDR1 SGHTS and CDR2 YDEGEE. Trimming took 4 bases from V and 2 from J; bases not matched to a gene: 10. The CDR3 runs 17 residues. This CDR3 reads CASSKTGAGVTNEKLFF. In DNA, the CDR3 is TGTGCCAGCAGCAAGACAGGGGCCGGGGTGACTAATGAAAAACTGTTTTTT.

V is TRBV2 and J is TRBJ1-2; D possibly corresponds to TRBD1 (6 bases). This CDR3 comprises 14 residues. The germline V and J ends were trimmed by 2 bases and 2 bases, with 9 bases remaining between them. The germline gives CDR1 SNHLY, CDR2 FYNNEI. DNA of the CDR3: TGTGCCAGCAGTGAAAGGCAGGGGAACTATGGCTACACCTTC. This translates into CASSERQGNYGYTF.

The CDR3 loop is CASSSQGAWRYEQYF. The CDR3, as DNA: TGTGCCAGCAGTTCTCAGGGGGCTTGGAGATACGAGCAGTACTTC. This rearrangement joins TRBV12-3 or TRBV12-4 to TRBJ2-7; 8 positions match TRBD1. The trim removed 4 bases at V and 4 bases at J, leaving 9 bases unmatched. The CDR3 loop spans 15 amino acids.

There are many counts of this clonotype. The chain uses TRBV7-6 and TRBJ2-7, with D perhaps TRBD2 (5 bases). This CDR3 is built from 13 residues. Germline CDR1 reads SGHVS; CDR2 reads FNYEAQ. V was pared by 5 bases and J by 6 bases, with 14 bases between. Here the CDR3 DNA reads TGTGCCAGCAGCCCCTCCGGGGTGAGCGAGCAGTACTTC. This gives the protein CASSPSGVSEQYF.

This clonotype was recorded at least ten times. The chain combines TRBV7-9 with TRBJ2-7, with a possible D match to TRBD1 (5 bases). This CDR3 comprises 14 residues. Germline V gene data show CDR1 as SEHNR and CDR2 as FQNEAQ (reference sequence). The germline V and J ends were trimmed by 2 bases and 2 bases, with 10 bases remaining between them. The CDR3 DNA follows: TGTGCCAGCAGCTTATCTGACAGAGCCTACGAGCAGTACTTC. This gives the protein CASSLSDRAYEQYF.

This clonotype appeared a few times. The DNA for the CDR3 is TGTGCCAGCAGCTTAGCCGTCTCTAACTATGGCTACACCTTC. This gives the protein CASSLAVSNYGYTF. The chain employs TRBV7-2 and TRBJ1-2, with D uncertain. The CDR3 length is 14 residues. Trimming removed 0 bases from V and 0 bases from J, with 5 bases in between. The germline CDR1 and CDR2 sequences are SGHTA and FQGNSA.

This clonotype has a count of ten or more. The genes are TRBV6-4 and TRBJ2-3, with no clear D. Per germline, CDR1 MRHNA and CDR2 SNTAGT. The CDR3 runs 14 residues. Between the trimmed V and J ends, which lost 0 bases and 6 bases, there was a span of 10 bases. The CDR3 sequence is CASSDSSLSDTQYF. CDR3 in DNA: TGTGCCAGCAGTGACTCCAGTTTATCCGATACGCAGTATTTT.

This clonotype was counted many times. V and J are TRBV20-1 and TRBJ2-1; TRBD2 might be the D (6 bases). The length of the CDR3 is 17 residues. With 1 base removed from V and 3 bases from J, the gap between germline ends came to 19 bases. The germline CDR1 and CDR2 sequences are DFQATT and SNEGSKA (reference sequence). The CDR3 DNA follows: TGCAGTGCTAGAGGCGCTGGACTACTACCGAACTACAATGAGCAGTTCTTC. Amino acids: CSARGAGLLPNYNEQFF.

This clonotype has more than one count but fewer than ten. The chain couples TRBV19 to TRBJ1-2; 10 bases are shared with TRBD1. CDR3 length: 15 residues. CDR1 and CDR2 (germline): LNHDA, SQIVND (reference sequence). After removal of 3 bases from V and 4 bases from J, the junction contained 5 bases not matched to a gene. The chain's CDR3 is CASSIDRDRGYGYTF. CDR3 in DNA: TGTGCCAGTAGTATCGACCGGGACAGGGGCTATGGCTACACCTTC.